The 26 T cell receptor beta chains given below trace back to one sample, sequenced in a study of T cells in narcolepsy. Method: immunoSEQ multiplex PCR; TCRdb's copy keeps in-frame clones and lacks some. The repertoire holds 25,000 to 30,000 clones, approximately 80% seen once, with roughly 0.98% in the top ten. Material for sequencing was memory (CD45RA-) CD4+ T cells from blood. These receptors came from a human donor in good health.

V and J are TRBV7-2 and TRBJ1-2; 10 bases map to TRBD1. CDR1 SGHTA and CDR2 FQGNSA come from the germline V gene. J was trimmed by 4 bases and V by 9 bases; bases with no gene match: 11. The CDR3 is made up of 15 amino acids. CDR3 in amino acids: CARRGGQGNPYGYTF. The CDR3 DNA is TGTGCCAGGAGAGGGGGACAGGGGAACCCCTATGGCTACACCTTC.

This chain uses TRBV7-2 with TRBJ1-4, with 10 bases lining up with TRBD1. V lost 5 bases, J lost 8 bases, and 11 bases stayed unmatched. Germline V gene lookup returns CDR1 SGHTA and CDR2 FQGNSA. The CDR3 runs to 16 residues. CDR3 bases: TGTGCCAGCAGCCTATTACGGGACAGGGGATACGAAAAACTGTTTTTT. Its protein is CASSLLRDRGYEKLFF.

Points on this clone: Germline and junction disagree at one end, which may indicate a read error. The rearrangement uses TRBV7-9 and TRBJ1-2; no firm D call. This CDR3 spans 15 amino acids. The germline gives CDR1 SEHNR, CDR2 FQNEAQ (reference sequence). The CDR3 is CASSQAQGSNYGYTF. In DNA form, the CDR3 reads TGCGCCAGCAGCCAAGCCCAAGGATCTAACTATGGCTACACCTTC.

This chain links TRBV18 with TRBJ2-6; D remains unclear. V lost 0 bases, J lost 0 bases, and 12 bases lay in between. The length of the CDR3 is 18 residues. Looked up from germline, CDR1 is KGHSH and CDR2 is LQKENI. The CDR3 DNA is TGTGCCAGCTCACCACCAGACGGGCCCAGCTCTGGGGCCAACGTCCTGACTTTC. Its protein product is CASSPPDGPSSGANVLTF.

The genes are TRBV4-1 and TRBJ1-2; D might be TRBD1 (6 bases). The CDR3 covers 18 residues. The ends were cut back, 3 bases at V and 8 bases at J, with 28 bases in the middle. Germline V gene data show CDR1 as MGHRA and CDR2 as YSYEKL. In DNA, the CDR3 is TGCGCCAGCAGCCAGGGTCGCCGGGCCACGGGGACGAGGGGGGGCTACACCTTC. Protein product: CASSQGRRATGTRGGYTF.

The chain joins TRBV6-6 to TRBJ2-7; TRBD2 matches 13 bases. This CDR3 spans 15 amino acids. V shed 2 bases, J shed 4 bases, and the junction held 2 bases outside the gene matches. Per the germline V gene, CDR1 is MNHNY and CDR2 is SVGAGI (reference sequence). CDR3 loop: CASSYRTSGSYEQYF. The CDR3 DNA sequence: TGTGCCAGCAGTTACAGGACTAGCGGGAGTTACGAGCAGTACTTC.

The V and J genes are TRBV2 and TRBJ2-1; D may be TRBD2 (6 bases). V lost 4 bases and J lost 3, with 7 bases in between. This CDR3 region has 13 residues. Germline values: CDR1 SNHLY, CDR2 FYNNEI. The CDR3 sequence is CASSVGSYNEQFF. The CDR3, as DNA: TGTGCCAGCAGTGTCGGGAGCTACAATGAGCAGTTCTTC.

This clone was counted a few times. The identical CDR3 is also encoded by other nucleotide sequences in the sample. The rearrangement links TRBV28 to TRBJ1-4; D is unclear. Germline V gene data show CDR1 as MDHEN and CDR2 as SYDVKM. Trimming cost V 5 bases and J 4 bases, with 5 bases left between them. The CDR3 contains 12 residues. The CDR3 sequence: CASSTGNEKLFF. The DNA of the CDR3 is TGTGCCAGCAGTACCGGTAATGAAAAACTGTTTTTT.

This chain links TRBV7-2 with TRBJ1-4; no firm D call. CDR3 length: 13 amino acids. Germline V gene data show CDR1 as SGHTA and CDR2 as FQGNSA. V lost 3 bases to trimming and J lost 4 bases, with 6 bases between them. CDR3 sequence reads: CASSLNINEKLFF. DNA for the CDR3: TGTGCCAGCAGCTTGAATATTAATGAAAAACTGTTTTTT.

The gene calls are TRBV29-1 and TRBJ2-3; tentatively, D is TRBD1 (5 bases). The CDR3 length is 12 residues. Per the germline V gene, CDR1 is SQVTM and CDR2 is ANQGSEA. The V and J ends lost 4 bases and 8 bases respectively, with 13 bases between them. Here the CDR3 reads CSVGVGVATQYF. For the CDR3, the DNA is TGCAGCGTTGGAGTAGGGGTCGCTACGCAGTATTTT.

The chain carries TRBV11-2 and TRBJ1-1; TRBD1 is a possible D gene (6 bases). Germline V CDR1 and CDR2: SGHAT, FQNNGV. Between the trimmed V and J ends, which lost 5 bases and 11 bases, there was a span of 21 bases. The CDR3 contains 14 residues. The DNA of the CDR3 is TGTGCCAGCAGCGCTGACAGGTCGAACCCCTTTGCTTTCTTT. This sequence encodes CASSADRSNPFAFF.

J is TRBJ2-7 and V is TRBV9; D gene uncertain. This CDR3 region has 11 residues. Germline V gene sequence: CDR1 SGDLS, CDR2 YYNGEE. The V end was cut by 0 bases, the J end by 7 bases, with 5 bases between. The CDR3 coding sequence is TGTGCCAGCAGCGTAGGGGATGAGCAGTACTTC. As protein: CASSVGDEQYF.

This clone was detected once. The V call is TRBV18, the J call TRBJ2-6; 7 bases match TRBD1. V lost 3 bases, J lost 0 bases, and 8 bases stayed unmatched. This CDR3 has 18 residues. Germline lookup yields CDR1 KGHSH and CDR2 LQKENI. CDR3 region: CASSPSPGQPSGANVLTF. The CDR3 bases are TGTGCCAGCTCACCCAGCCCGGGACAGCCCTCTGGGGCCAACGTCCTGACTTTC.

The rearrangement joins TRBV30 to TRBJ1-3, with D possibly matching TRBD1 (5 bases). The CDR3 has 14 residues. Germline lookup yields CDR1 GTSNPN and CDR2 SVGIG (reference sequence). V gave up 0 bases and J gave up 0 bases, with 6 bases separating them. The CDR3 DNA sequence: TGTGCCTGGAGTGTAGGGACCTCTGGAAACACCATATATTTT. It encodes CAWSVGTSGNTIYF. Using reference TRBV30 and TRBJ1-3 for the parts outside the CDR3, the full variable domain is SQTIHQWPATLVQPVGSPLSLECTVEGTSNPNLYWYRQAAGRGLQLLFYSVGIGQISSEVPQNLSASRPQDRQFILSSKKLLLSDSGFYLCAWSVGTSGNTIYFGEGSWLTVV.

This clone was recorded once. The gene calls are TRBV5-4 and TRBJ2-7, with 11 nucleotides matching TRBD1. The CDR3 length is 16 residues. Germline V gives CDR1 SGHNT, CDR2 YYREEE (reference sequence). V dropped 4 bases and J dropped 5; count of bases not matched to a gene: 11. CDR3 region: CASSPPGTGGFHEQYF. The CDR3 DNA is TGTGCCAGCAGCCCTCCCGGGACAGGGGGTTTTCACGAGCAGTACTTC.

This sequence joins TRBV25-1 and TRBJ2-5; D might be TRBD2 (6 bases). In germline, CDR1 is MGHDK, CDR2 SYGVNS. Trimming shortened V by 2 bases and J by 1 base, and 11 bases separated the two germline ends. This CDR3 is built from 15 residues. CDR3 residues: CASSERDSRQETQYF. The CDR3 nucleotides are TGTGCCAGCAGTGAAAGGGACTCTCGCCAAGAGACCCAGTACTTC.

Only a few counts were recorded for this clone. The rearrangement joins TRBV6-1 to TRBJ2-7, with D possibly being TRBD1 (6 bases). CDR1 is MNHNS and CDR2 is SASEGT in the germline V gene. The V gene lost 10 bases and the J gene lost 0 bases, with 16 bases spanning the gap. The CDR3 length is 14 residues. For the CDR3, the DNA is TGTGCCATAAAGGGGACACTCAGCTCCTACGAGCAGTACTTC. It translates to CAIKGTLSSYEQYF.

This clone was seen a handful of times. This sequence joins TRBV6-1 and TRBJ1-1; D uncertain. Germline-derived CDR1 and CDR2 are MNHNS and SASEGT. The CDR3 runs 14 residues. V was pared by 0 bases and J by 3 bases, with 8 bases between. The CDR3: CASSEARGDTEAFF. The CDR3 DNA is TGTGCCAGCAGTGAAGCTCGTGGGGACACTGAAGCTTTCTTT.

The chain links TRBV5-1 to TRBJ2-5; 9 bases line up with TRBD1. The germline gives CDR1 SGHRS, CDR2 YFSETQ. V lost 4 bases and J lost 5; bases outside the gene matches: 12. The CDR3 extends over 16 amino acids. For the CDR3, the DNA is TGCGCCAGCAGCCCACTGGGACAGGGAGGTACGGAGACCCAGTACTTC. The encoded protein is CASSPLGQGGTETQYF. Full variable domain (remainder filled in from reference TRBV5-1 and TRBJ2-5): KAGVTQTPRYLIKTRGQQVTLSCSPISGHRSVSWYQQTPGQGLQFLFEYFSETQRNKGNFPGRFSGRQFSNSRSEMNVSTLELGDSALYLCASSPLGQGGTETQYFGPGTRLLVL.

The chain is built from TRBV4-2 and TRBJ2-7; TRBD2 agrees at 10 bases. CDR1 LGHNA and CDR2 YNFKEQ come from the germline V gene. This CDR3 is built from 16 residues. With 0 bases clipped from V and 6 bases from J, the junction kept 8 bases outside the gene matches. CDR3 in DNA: TGTGCCAGCAGCCAAGAGAGCGGGGGGGCCAATGGCGAGCAGTACTTC. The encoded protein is CASSQESGGANGEQYF.

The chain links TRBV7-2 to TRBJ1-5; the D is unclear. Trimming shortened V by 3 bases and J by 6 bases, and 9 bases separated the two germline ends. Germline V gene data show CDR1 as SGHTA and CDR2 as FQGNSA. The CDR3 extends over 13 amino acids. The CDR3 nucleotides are TGTGCCAGCAGCTTCGGAGGGAGTCAGCCCCAGCATTTT. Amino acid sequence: CASSFGGSQPQHF.

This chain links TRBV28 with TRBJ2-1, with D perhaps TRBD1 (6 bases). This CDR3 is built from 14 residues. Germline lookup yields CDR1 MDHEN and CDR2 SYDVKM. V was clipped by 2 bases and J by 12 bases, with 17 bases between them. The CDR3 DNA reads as TGTGCCAGCAGTTTACCGACAGGATTTGGGGGGCAGTTCTTC. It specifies CASSLPTGFGGQFF.

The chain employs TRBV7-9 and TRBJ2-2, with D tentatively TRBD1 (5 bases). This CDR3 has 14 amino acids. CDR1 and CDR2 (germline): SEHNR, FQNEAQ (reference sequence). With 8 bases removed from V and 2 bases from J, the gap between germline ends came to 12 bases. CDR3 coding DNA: TGTGCCAGCGGCCAGGGCTTCAACACCGGGGAGCTGTTTTTT. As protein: CASGQGFNTGELFF.

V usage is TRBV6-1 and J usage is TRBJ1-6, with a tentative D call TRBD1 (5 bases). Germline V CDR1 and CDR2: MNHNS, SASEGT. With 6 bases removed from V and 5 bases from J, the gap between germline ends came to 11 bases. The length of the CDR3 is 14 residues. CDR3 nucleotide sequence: TGTGCCAGCAGGGGGGAGAGGCATAATTCACCCCTCCACTTT. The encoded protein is CASRGERHNSPLHF.

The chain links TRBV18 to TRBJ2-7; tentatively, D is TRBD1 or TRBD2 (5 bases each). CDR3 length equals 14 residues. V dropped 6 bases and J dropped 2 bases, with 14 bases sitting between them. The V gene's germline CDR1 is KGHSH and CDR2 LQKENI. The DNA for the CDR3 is TGTGCCAGCTCCCGGGGCGCCCAGACCTACGAGCAGTACTTC. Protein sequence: CASSRGAQTYEQYF.

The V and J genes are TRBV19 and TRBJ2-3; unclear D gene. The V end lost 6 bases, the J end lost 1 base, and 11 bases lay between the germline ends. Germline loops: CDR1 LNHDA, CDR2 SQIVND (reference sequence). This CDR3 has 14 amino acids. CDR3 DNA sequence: TGTGCCAGTAGAGACCGGTCAGGCACAGATACGCAGTATTTT. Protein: CASRDRSGTDTQYF.